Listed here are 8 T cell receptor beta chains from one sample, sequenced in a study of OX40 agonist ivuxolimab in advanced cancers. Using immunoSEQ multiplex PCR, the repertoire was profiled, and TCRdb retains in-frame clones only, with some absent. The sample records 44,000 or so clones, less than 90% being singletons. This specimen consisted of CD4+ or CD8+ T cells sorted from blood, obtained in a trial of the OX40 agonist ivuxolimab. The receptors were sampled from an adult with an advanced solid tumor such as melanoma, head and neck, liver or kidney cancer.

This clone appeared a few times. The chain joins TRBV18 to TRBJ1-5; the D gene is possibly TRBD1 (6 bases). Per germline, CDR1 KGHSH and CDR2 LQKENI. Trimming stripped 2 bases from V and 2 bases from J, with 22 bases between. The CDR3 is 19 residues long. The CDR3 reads CASSPSRQGNSRGNQPQHF. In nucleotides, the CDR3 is TGTGCCAGCTCACCATCCCGGCAGGGGAATTCACGGGGCAATCAGCCCCAGCATTTT.

The CDR3 is CASSPTGRGAEAFF. The CDR3 DNA reads as TGTGCCAGCAGCCCGACAGGGAGGGGGGCTGAAGCTTTCTTT. The chain has TRBV5-6 and TRBJ1-1, with 7 bases lining up with TRBD1. Trimming cost V 4 bases and J 6 bases; bases outside gene matches: 9. This CDR3 is 14 amino acids long. Germline V gives CDR1 SGHDT, CDR2 YYEEEE.

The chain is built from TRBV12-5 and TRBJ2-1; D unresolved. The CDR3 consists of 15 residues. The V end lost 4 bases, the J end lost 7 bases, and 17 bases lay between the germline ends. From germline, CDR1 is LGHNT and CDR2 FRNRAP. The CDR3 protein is CASGSPSDGRNEQFF. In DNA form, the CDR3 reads TGTGCTAGTGGTTCACCCAGTGATGGGCGGAATGAGCAGTTCTTC.

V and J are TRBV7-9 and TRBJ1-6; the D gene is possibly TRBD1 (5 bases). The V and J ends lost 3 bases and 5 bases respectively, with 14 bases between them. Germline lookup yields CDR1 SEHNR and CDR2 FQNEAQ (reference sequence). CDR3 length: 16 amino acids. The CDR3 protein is CASSFLGTKDNSPLHF. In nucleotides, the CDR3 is TGTGCCAGCAGCTTTCTCGGGACCAAGGATAATTCACCCCTCCACTTT.

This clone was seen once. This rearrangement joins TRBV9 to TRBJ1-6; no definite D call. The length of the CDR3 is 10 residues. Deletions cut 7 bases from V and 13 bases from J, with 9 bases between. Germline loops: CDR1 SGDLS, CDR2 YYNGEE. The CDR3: CASGGSPLHF. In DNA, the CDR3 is TGTGCCAGCGGAGGTTCGCCCCTCCACTTT.

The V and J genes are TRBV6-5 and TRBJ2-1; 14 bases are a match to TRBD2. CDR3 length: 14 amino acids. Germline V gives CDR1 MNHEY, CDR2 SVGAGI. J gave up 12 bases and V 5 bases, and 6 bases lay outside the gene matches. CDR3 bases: TGTGCCAGCAGTCCTGGGACTAGCGGGAGTGTGCAGTTCTTC. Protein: CASSPGTSGSVQFF.

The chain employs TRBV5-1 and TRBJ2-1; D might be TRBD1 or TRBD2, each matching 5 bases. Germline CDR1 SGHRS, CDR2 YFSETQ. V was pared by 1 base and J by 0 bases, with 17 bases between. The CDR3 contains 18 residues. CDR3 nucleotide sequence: TGCGCCAGCAGCTTGAATCAGGGAGCTGCTAGCTCCTACAATGAGCAGTTCTTC. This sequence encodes CASSLNQGAASSYNEQFF.

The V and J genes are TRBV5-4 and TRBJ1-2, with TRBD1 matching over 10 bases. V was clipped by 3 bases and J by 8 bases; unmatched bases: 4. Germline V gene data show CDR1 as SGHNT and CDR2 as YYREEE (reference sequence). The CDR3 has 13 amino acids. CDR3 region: CASSWDRGRGYTF. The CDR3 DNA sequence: TGTGCCAGCAGCTGGGACAGGGGTAGAGGCTACACCTTC.